This T cell receptor (beta chain) was captured in a study of beta chain features in type 1 diabetes. The investigators reverse transcribed all of the isolated RNA, so they sequenced expressed TCRB transcripts. Around 3.8 million reads per sample were averaged for naive, central memory and regulatory samples. Profiling relied on immunoSEQ multiplex PCR, and the TCRdb table lists in-frame clones only, not all of them. Altogether around 500,000 clones are present, roughly an eighth being singletons, with the ten largest covering approximately 0.05%. The CDR3 spans 15 residues. The germline gives CDR1 LNHNV, CDR2 YYDKDF (reference sequence). Trimming stripped 5 bases from V and 0 bases from J, with 12 bases between. The study's findings and limits: HLA influence on TCRB rearrangement stayed unresolved here. VDJ junctions from patients with type 1 diabetes contained fewer insertions and more deletions.

Note on this clone: The target antigen is unknown.

V is TRBV15 and J is TRBJ2-3; perhaps TRBD2 as D (6 bases). The sequencing sample was made of naive CD4+ T cells from blood. The TCR originated in a woman between 18 and 29 years old in good health. The CDR3 DNA follows: TGTGCCACCAGCCGCGGGACTCACAGCACAGATACGCAGTATTTT. Translating gives CATSRGTHSTDTQYF.